Included here is one T cell receptor (beta chain) sequence, with context. Antigen unknown. The entry originates in a study of T cell responses to AZD1222 COVID-19 vaccine. Study-level results: In a largely white British group with more females than males, clonal diversity was possibly underestimated. Compared with day 0, the breadth and depth of the Spike-specific TCR repertoire rose significantly after two doses of AZD1222. Samples come after the peak T cell response, not at day 14.

Method: immunoSEQ multiplex PCR; TCRdb's copy keeps in-frame clones and lacks some. The sample comprises 90,000 to 100,000 clones, 84% of which are singletons, and approximately 14% rests with the top ten. Germline loops: CDR1 MNHEY, CDR2 SVGEGT. CDR3 size: 15 residues. Trimming cost V 5 bases and J 0 bases; bases outside gene matches: 4. The sample here was peripheral blood, taken 28 days after the second AZD1222 dose. The chain carries TRBV6-2 or TRBV6-3 and TRBJ2-4, with TRBD2 matching 7 bases. The source of this sequence is an adult who received the AZD1222 COVID-19 vaccine. The CDR3: CASSQLALAKNIQYF. Here the CDR3 DNA reads TGTGCCAGCAGTCAACTAGCGTTAGCCAAAAACATTCAGTACTTC.